What follows are 24 T cell receptor beta chains derived from one specimen sequenced in a study of OX40 agonist ivuxolimab in advanced cancers. Data came from immunoSEQ multiplex PCR; TCRdb stores just in-frame clones and leaves some out. This repertoire shows around 72,000 clones, nearly 90% found once; its top ten account for about an eighth. The sequencing used CD4+ or CD8+ T cells sorted from blood, collected in a trial of the OX40 agonist ivuxolimab. The receptors here all came from an adult with an advanced solid tumor such as melanoma, head and neck, liver or kidney cancer.

The chain links TRBV15 to TRBJ2-3; no reliable D call. CDR1 and CDR2 (germline): LNHNV, YYDKDF (reference sequence). The CDR3 is 15 amino acids. V lost 0 bases to trimming and J lost 4 bases, with 11 bases between them. The CDR3 protein is CATSRDKGRADTQYF. For the CDR3, the DNA is TGTGCCACCAGCAGAGATAAAGGAAGGGCAGATACGCAGTATTTT.

This sequence joins TRBV2 and TRBJ2-3; no clear D. CDR1 and CDR2 (germline): SNHLY, FYNNEI. This CDR3 is 14 amino acids long. V lost 4 bases and J lost 1, with 9 bases in between. The CDR3 DNA reads TGTGCCAGCAGTGTCCGGCACCGCACAGATACGCAGTATTTT. Translated, it gives CASSVRHRTDTQYF. Filled out from reference TRBV2 and TRBJ2-3, the complete variable domain reads EPEVTQTPSHQVTQMGQEVILRCVPISNHLYFYWYRQILGQKVEFLVSFYNNEISEKSEIFDDQFSVERPDGSNFTLKIRSTKLEDSAMYFCASSVRHRTDTQYFGPGTRLTVL.

This clone was observed a handful of times. The chain is built from TRBV5-5 and TRBJ1-5; unclear D gene. This CDR3 comprises 15 residues. Germline CDR1 SGHKS, CDR2 YYEKEE (reference sequence). The V gene lost 1 base and the J gene lost 2 bases, with 10 bases spanning the gap. CDR3 amino acids: CASSLRALGNQPQHF. DNA of the CDR3: TGTGCCAGCAGCTTGAGGGCGCTGGGCAATCAGCCCCAGCATTTT. Drawing the rest from reference TRBV5-5 and TRBJ1-5, the complete variable domain is DAGVTQSPTHLIKTRGQQVTLRCSPISGHKSVSWYQQVLGQGPQFIFQYYEKEERGRGNFPDRFSARQFPNYSSELNVNALLLGDSALYLCASSLRALGNQPQHFGDGTRLSIL.

V usage is TRBV9 and J usage is TRBJ2-2; D remains ambiguous. The V end lost 3 bases, the J end lost 3 bases, and 6 bases lay between the germline ends. Per germline, CDR1 SGDLS and CDR2 YYNGEE. This CDR3 is built from 13 residues. The DNA for the CDR3 is TGTGCCAGCAGCGAGCGTCACACCGGGGAGCTGTTTTTT. This gives the protein CASSERHTGELFF.

This clone was seen only a few times. CDR3 coding DNA: TGTGCCAGCAGCTTAAATAGGGGTGGGGCCCTCAATGAGCAGTTCTTC. Its protein is CASSLNRGGALNEQFF. The V call is TRBV7-3, the J call TRBJ2-1, with D perhaps TRBD1 (5 bases). The V gene lost 1 base and the J gene lost 6 bases, with 16 bases spanning the gap. Germline CDR1 and CDR2: SGHTA and FQGTGA. There are 16 residues in the CDR3.

The chain links TRBV28 to TRBJ1-2; a weak D match, TRBD1 (5 bases). The CDR3 is made up of 13 amino acids. Per germline, CDR1 MDHEN and CDR2 SYDVKM. Deletions cut 3 bases from V and 3 bases from J, with 8 bases between. The CDR3 here is CASSFRQYYGYTF. The CDR3 DNA sequence: TGTGCCAGCAGTTTCCGACAGTACTATGGCTACACCTTC.

The V gene is TRBV10-2, the J gene TRBJ1-1; D possibly corresponds to TRBD1 (5 bases). V was pared by 5 bases and J by 3 bases, with 10 bases between. The CDR3 has 13 amino acids. Germline V gives CDR1 WSHSY, CDR2 SAAADI. The CDR3 reads CASSLDIYTEAFF. The CDR3 DNA reads as TGCGCCAGCAGTCTGGACATTTACACTGAAGCTTTCTTT.

V is TRBV28 and J is TRBJ2-2; TRBD2 matches at 7 bases. From germline, CDR1 is MDHEN and CDR2 SYDVKM. Germline trimming cut 6 bases from V and 4 bases from J; bases unmatched to any gene: 14. This CDR3 comprises 17 residues. The CDR3 sequence is CASSTFFGGGFTGELFF. The DNA of the CDR3 is TGTGCCAGCAGCACCTTCTTTGGGGGGGGATTCACCGGGGAGCTGTTTTTT.

This clone was picked up one time. V and J are TRBV7-9 and TRBJ2-5, with D tentatively TRBD2 (6 bases). The CDR3 has 14 residues. The V end lost 1 base, the J end lost 1 base, and 7 bases lay between the germline ends. Looked up from germline, CDR1 is SEHNR and CDR2 is FQNEAQ (reference sequence). The DNA of the CDR3 is TGTGCCAGCAGCTTAGGCGGGGTCCAAGAGACCCAGTACTTC. Its protein product is CASSLGGVQETQYF.

The rearrangement links TRBV5-6 to TRBJ1-5, with 9 bases fitting TRBD1. The CDR3 spans 15 residues. Germline CDR1 SGHDT, CDR2 YYEEEE. The V and J ends lost 3 bases and 3 bases, in that order; junction bases with no gene match: 4. The CDR3 reads CASSYWDRDNQPQHF. As DNA, the CDR3 is TGTGCCAGCAGCTATTGGGACAGGGACAATCAGCCCCAGCATTTT. Variable domain in full (rest from reference TRBV5-6 and TRBJ1-5): DAGVTQSPTHLIKTRGQQVTLRCSPKSGHDTVSWYQQALGQGPQFIFQYYEEEERQRGNFPDRFSGHQFPNYSSELNVNALLLGDSALYLCASSYWDRDNQPQHFGDGTRLSIL.

The rearrangement uses TRBV7-9 and TRBJ2-4, with D possibly being TRBD1 (6 bases). The CDR3 has 18 amino acids. Germline values: CDR1 SEHNR, CDR2 FQNEAQ (reference sequence). V lost 3 bases and J lost 3, with 21 bases in between. CDR3 loop: CASSFFTGFGRGKNIQYF. The CDR3 DNA reads TGTGCCAGCAGCTTCTTTACAGGGTTCGGGCGCGGCAAAAACATTCAGTACTTC.

The rearrangement links TRBV6-1 to TRBJ1-5; TRBD1 agrees at 9 bases. Germline trimming cut 6 bases from V and 5 bases from J; bases unmatched to any gene: 8. Germline assignment: CDR1 MNHNS and CDR2 SASEGT. The CDR3 loop spans 15 amino acids. This CDR3 reads CASRPTGGIHQPQHF. The CDR3 DNA reads as TGTGCCAGCAGACCGACAGGGGGGATTCATCAGCCCCAGCATTTT.

The genes are TRBV19 and TRBJ1-5; possible D gene TRBD1, 5 bases. Germline values: CDR1 LNHDA, CDR2 SQIVND (reference sequence). V lost 0 bases and J 7 bases, leaving 13 bases between the germline ends. The CDR3 contains 15 residues. The CDR3 sequence: CASSIDRGPGQPQHF. CDR3 sequence (DNA): TGTGCCAGTAGTATAGATAGGGGCCCGGGGCAGCCCCAGCATTTT.

The J gene is TRBJ2-7, the V gene TRBV9; 8 bases are a match to TRBD2. V dropped 2 bases and J dropped 5; count of bases not matched to a gene: 12. CDR1 SGDLS and CDR2 YYNGEE come from the germline V gene. This CDR3 is 16 amino acids long. CDR3 residues: CASSVFHSGIKDEQYF. In DNA form, the CDR3 reads TGTGCCAGCAGCGTTTTCCATAGCGGGATAAAAGACGAGCAGTACTTC.

This rearrangement joins TRBV18 to TRBJ2-7; possibly TRBD1 or TRBD2 for D (5 bases each). V lost 0 bases to trimming and J lost 4 bases, with 13 bases between them. Germline V lookup: CDR1 KGHSH, CDR2 LQKENI. The CDR3 is 15 amino acids. In nucleotides, the CDR3 is TGTGCCAGCTCACCACCATGGGGGAAGAAATACGAGCAGTACTTC. Protein: CASSPPWGKKYEQYF. Full variable domain (remainder filled in from reference TRBV18 and TRBJ2-7): NAGVMQNPRHLVRRRGQEARLRCSPMKGHSHVYWYRQLPEEGLKFMVYLQKENIIDESGMPKERFSAEFPKEGPSILRIQQVVRGDSAAYFCASSPPWGKKYEQYFGPGTRLTVT.

This sequence joins TRBV4-1 and TRBJ1-3; the D is unclear. Trimming left V 3 bases short and J 0 bases short, with 18 bases between. This CDR3 is 18 amino acids long. Per germline, CDR1 MGHRA and CDR2 YSYEKL. The CDR3 bases are TGCGCCAGCAGCCAGATGGCGGTCGGGCCGTTCTCTGGAAACACCATATATTTT. This codes for CASSQMAVGPFSGNTIYF.

This clone was observed once. This rearrangement joins TRBV18 to TRBJ1-3; D is perhaps TRBD1 (6 bases). Per the germline V gene, CDR1 is KGHSH and CDR2 is LQKENI. The CDR3 totals 17 residues. Trimming left V 1 base short and J 2 bases short, with 15 bases between. The CDR3 DNA reads TGTGCCAGCTCACCACTACAAGGGGGAACCCCTGGAAACACCATATATTTT. It translates to CASSPLQGGTPGNTIYF.

This clone was counted a single time. This sequence joins TRBV27 and TRBJ2-5, with D possibly matching TRBD2 (6 bases). Looked up from germline, CDR1 is MNHEY and CDR2 is SMNVEV (reference sequence). The CDR3 runs 14 residues. Trimming removed 4 bases from V and 5 bases from J, with 14 bases in between. The CDR3 loop is CASSWTGSGETQYF. In DNA form, the CDR3 reads TGTGCCAGCAGTTGGACCGGGAGTGGTGAGACCCAGTACTTC.

This chain connects TRBV7-3 to TRBJ1-2, with unresolved D. Germline lookup yields CDR1 SGHTA and CDR2 FQGTGA. Trimming took 6 bases from V and 7 from J, leaving 12 bases between them. CDR3 length equals 12 residues. CDR3 region: CASSFEFGGYTF. CDR3 DNA: TGTGCCAGCAGTTTCGAATTTGGTGGCTACACCTTC.

The rearrangement uses TRBV10-3 and TRBJ2-7, with TRBD1 as a possible D gene (6 bases). The CDR3 has 13 amino acids. The V gene's germline CDR1 is ENHRY and CDR2 SYGVKD. The V end lost 6 bases, the J end lost 3 bases, and 12 bases lay between the germline ends. CDR3: CAISRDNYYEQYF. The CDR3 nucleotides read TGTGCCATCAGCCGGGACAACTACTACGAGCAGTACTTC.

The chain couples TRBV28 to TRBJ1-5, with TRBD1 as a possible D gene (5 bases). V lost 5 bases and J 1 base, leaving 12 bases between the germline ends. The CDR3 is made up of 15 amino acids. The germline CDR1 and CDR2 sequences are MDHEN and SYDVKM. DNA for the CDR3: TGTGCCAGCAGTCAAGGGGCGTTGAGCAATCAGCCCCAGCATTTT. This sequence encodes CASSQGALSNQPQHF.

The chain recombines TRBV28 with TRBJ1-1, with 7 positions matching TRBD1. The CDR3 runs 13 residues. With V trimmed by 3 bases and J by 5 bases, 3 bases remained unmatched. From germline, CDR1 is MDHEN and CDR2 SYDVKM. The CDR3, as DNA: TGTGCCAGCAGTTTCAGGGGGTGGACTGAAGCTTTCTTT. Amino acids: CASSFRGWTEAFF.

This clone was seen a handful of times. This chain connects TRBV18 to TRBJ2-7; the D gene is possibly TRBD1 (6 bases). The V and J ends lost 3 bases and 3 bases respectively, with 15 bases between them. Germline loops: CDR1 KGHSH, CDR2 LQKENI. The CDR3 runs 15 residues. CDR3 in amino acids: CASSPSGVGGYEQYF. In DNA, the CDR3 is TGTGCCAGCTCACCCTCCGGGGTAGGGGGCTACGAGCAGTACTTC.

This clone was counted a single time. This sequence joins TRBV7-2 and TRBJ2-6, with D maybe TRBD1 (5 bases). The germline gives CDR1 SGHTA, CDR2 FQGNSA. V lost 2 bases and J lost 0, with 11 bases in between. The CDR3 consists of 17 residues. The DNA for the CDR3 is TGTGCCAGCAGCTTAAGGGGCCATAGCTCTGGGGCCAACGTCCTGACTTTC. Residues: CASSLRGHSSGANVLTF.